The subject of this entry is one T cell receptor (beta chain). This specimen comes from a study of T-cell memory formation after mild COVID-19. TCRdb itself ran the 5' RACE reads through MiXCR, one entry per CDR3 protein. The table has under 400,000 distinct CDR3 sequences, more than 20% seen once. The clonotype originates from an adult woman who had mild COVID-19 (a few samples of this study predate the infection). Cell type and time point are not known. What was sequenced was PBMCs or a T cell subset sorted from them (not recorded which).

CDR3 region: CASSPPGAASGNTIYF. The CDR3 DNA sequence: TGTGCCAGCTCACCACCGGGGGCCGCTTCTGGAAACACCATATATTTT. V usage is TRBV7-2 and J usage is TRBJ1-3; possible D gene TRBD1, 6 bases. The CDR3 covers 16 residues. The V and J ends lost 8 bases and 1 base respectively, with 18 bases between them. The germline V gene encodes CDR1 SGHTA and CDR2 FQGNSA.